What follows are 4 T cell receptor beta chains derived from one specimen sequenced in a study of blood T cell repertoires in COVID-19. This table comes from immunoSEQ multiplex PCR, and its TCRdb copy is limited to in-frame clones, with some not included. Altogether around 500,000 clones are present, roughly 90% being singletons, with the ten largest covering approximately 1.8%. Sequenced sample: PBMCs or T cells enriched from blood (not recorded which). These receptors were taken from a middle-aged woman who had recovered from COVID-19.

The V call is TRBV5-1, the J call TRBJ2-3; the match to TRBD2 covers 13 bases. The CDR3 has 19 amino acids. From germline, CDR1 is SGHRS and CDR2 YFSETQ. With V trimmed by 0 bases and J by 0 bases, 7 bases remained unmatched. CDR3 residues: CASSLGGTSGISSTDTQYF. CDR3 nucleotides: TGCGCCAGCAGCTTGGGAGGGACTAGCGGGATTTCTAGCACAGATACGCAGTATTTT.

The chain carries TRBV27 and TRBJ1-5; unclear D gene. CDR3 length: 17 residues. The ends were cut back, 4 bases at V and 1 base at J, with 17 bases in the middle. Germline assignment: CDR1 MNHEY and CDR2 SMNVEV (reference sequence). This CDR3 is CASSSGLIGRSNQPQHF. The CDR3 nucleotides are TGTGCCAGCAGTTCCGGACTCATCGGGCGGAGCAATCAGCCCCAGCATTTT.

J is TRBJ1-2 and V is TRBV21-1. TRBV21-1 is classified as a pseudogene. There are 14 residues in the CDR3. DNA of the CDR3: TGTGCCAGCAGCCTCTCGGGGGGGGCCACTGGCTACACCTTC. This encodes CASSLSGGATGYTF.

The genes are TRBV5-6 and TRBJ1-5; no clear D. The germline V gene has CDR1 SGHDT and CDR2 YYEEEE. This CDR3 has 15 amino acids. V dropped 4 bases and J dropped 5 bases, with 16 bases sitting between them. CDR3 protein: CASSETTSPDQPQHF. The CDR3 region has the DNA TGTGCCAGCAGCGAGACTACCTCTCCGGATCAGCCCCAGCATTTT.